This paragraph covers one TCR beta chain sequence. Between the trimmed V and J ends, which lost 0 bases and 8 bases, there was a span of 9 bases. The CDR3 is made up of 13 amino acids. CDR1 and CDR2 (germline): SGHAT, FQNNGV. This entry is derived from a study of blood T cell repertoires in COVID-19. Method: immunoSEQ multiplex PCR; TCRdb's copy keeps in-frame clones and lacks some. The data hold under 350,000 clones, with approximately 85% observed a single time. The rearrangement links TRBV11-2 to TRBJ2-3; no clear D gene. Sequencing used peripheral blood. The sequence came from a human donor in a cohort sampled during active COVID-19. DNA of the CDR3: TGTGCCAGCAGCTTAGATCAGCGTGCTACGCAGTATTTT. It yields the protein CASSLDQRATQYF.